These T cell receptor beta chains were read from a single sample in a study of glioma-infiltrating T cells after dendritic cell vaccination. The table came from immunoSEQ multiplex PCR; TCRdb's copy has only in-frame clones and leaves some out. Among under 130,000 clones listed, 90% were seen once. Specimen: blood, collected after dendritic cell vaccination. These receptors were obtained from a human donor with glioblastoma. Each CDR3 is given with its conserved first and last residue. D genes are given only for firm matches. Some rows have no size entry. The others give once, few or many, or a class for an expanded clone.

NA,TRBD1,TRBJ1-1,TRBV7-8,CASSSDRGNTEAFF,TGTGCCAGCAGCTCCGACAGGGGGAACACTGAAGCTTTCTTT
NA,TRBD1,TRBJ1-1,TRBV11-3,CASSSYRGTAFF,TGTGCCAGCAGCTCTTACAGGGGTACAGCTTTCTTT
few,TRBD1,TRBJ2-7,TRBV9,CASSGGTEGKQYF,TGTGCCAGCAGCGGGGGGACAGAGGGCAAGCAGTACTTC
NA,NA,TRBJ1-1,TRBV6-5,CASSYRRSGGISF,TGTGCCAGCAGTTACCGGAGGTCGGGGGGGATCAGCTTT
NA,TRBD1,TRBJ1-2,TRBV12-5,CASGSREGASSYGYTF,TGTGCTAGTGGTTCCCGGGAGGGGGCTTCGAGCTATGGCTACACCTTC
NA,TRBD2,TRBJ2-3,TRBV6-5,CASSLSGTSTDTQYF,TGTGCCAGCAGCTTAAGCGGGACTAGCACAGATACGCAGTATTTT
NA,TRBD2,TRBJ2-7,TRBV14,CASRGLAREQYF,TGTGCCAGCAGGGGACTAGCGAGGGAGCAGTACTTC
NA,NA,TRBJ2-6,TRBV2,CASSALGSSGANVLTF,TGTGCCAGCAGTGCCCTCGGGAGCTCTGGGGCCAACGTCCTGACTTTC
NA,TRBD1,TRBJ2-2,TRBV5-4,CASSLQGADTGELFF,TGTGCCAGCAGTTTACAGGGGGCGGACACCGGGGAGCTGTTTTTT
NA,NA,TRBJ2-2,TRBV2,CASRALATDTGELFF,TGTGCCAGCAGGGCCCTAGCGACGGACACCGGGGAGCTGTTTTTT
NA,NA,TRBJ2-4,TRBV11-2,CASSLVTGAKNIQYF,TGTGCCAGCAGCTTAGTTACCGGGGCCAAAAACATTCAGTACTTC
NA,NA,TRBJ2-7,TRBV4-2,CASSQGGSLTYEQYF,TGTGCCAGCAGCCAAGGAGGGTCTCTAACCTACGAGCAGTACTTC
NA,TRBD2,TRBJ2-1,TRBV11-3,CASSLDLRSGGNEQFF,TGTGCCAGCAGCTTAGATCTCCGATCGGGGGGGAATGAGCAGTTCTTC
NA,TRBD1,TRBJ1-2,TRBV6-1,CASCLDRGPNYGYTF,TGTGCCAGCTGCCTGGACAGGGGTCCTAACTATGGCTACACCTTC
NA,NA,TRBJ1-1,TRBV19,CASRHRTGGDTEAFF,TGTGCCAGTAGACACCGGACGGGAGGAGACACTGAAGCTTTCTTT
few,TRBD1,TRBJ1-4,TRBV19,CASRYRGREEKLFF,TGTGCCAGTAGATACAGGGGGCGCGAAGAAAAACTGTTTTTT
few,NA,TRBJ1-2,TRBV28,CASSLYSPYRYGYTF,TGTGCCAGCAGTTTATACAGTCCCTATCGCTATGGCTACACCTTC
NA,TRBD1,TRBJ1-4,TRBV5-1,CASSLTGGDEKLFF,TGCGCCAGCAGCCTCACAGGGGGCGATGAAAAACTGTTTTTT
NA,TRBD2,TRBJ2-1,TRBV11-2,CASSSTSAAYNEQFF,TGTGCCAGCAGCTCCACTAGCGCCGCCTACAATGAGCAGTTCTTC
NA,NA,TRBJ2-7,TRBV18,CASSPLSLYEQYF,TGTGCCAGCTCACCACTTTCTCTCTACGAGCAGTACTTC
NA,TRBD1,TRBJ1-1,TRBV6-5,CASRAGQGNTEAFF,TGTGCCAGCAGGGCCGGACAGGGGAACACTGAAGCTTTCTTT
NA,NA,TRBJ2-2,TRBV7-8,CASSPQGFTGELFF,TGTGCCAGCAGCCCCCAGGGGTTCACCGGGGAGCTGTTTTTT
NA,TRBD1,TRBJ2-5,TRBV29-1,CSVEDDDRGGETQYF,TGCAGCGTTGAAGATGATGACAGGGGGGGAGAGACCCAGTACTTC